This TCR beta chain was found in a study of human T cells and chemical hapten exposure. Time point: patch test 2, 6 weeks after DPC sensitization. Noted treatment: therapeutic diphenylcyclopropenone sensitization with weekly scalp DPC. MiXCR was run by TCRdb on the RACE reads, yielding one entry per CDR3 protein. This table has about 350,000 distinct CDR3 sequences, about 6.9% appearing once. The CDR3 has 16 residues. CDR1 and CDR2 from the germline V gene are MGHRA and YSYEKL. V gave up 0 bases and J gave up 1 base, with 9 bases separating them. Here the sequenced sample was whole blood, taken in connection with sensitization to the hapten diphenylcyclopropenone (DPC). V is TRBV4-1 and J is TRBJ2-2; D is unclear. The sequence was collected from a woman aged 18-35 years with alopecia areata. Some clones in this sample may be carry-over from other donors' samples. The CDR3 loop reads CASSQEVAVNTGELFF. The CDR3 DNA is TGCGCCAGCAGCCAAGAAGTCGCGGTGAACACCGGGGAGCTGTTTTTT.